The 18 T cell receptor beta chains below come from one sample, sequenced in a study of CD8 T cells in ankylosing spondylitis. TCRdb fed the 5' RACE reads into MiXCR, producing one record per CDR3 protein. The sample gives roughly 150,000 distinct CDR3 sequences, approximately 32% of which show up once; 5.5% to 7.5% is in the top ten. The sample was synovial fluid, either unsorted or a sorted T cell fraction (not recorded which). The receptors come from a male donor with ankylosing spondylitis.

The chain employs TRBV11-1 and TRBJ1-3; D might be TRBD1 (6 bases). Trimming removed 4 bases at V and 2 bases at J, with 27 bases between. Germline loops: CDR1 SGHAT, CDR2 FQDESV (reference sequence). The CDR3 runs to 20 residues. In DNA, the CDR3 is TGTGCCAGCAGCTCCCCCAGGGCCGCTACCAGGGGCATCGCTGGAAACACCATATATTTT. It codes for CASSSPRAATRGIAGNTIYF.

The rearrangement uses TRBV6-1 and TRBJ2-1; D may be TRBD1 (6 bases). From germline, CDR1 is MNHNS and CDR2 SASEGT. This CDR3 contains 14 residues. Trimming took 6 bases from V and 8 from J, leaving 17 bases between them. CDR3 coding DNA: TGTGCCAGCAGCGCCCCCGGTGGGGGCTATGAGCAGTTCTTC. It yields the protein CASSAPGGGYEQFF.

The chain is built from TRBV7-8 and TRBJ1-1; no reliable D call. The CDR3 is 16 amino acids. Germline V lookup: CDR1 SGHVS, CDR2 FQNEAQ. V was clipped by 4 bases and J by 5 bases, with 20 bases between them. Here the CDR3 reads CASSSQPVVVWTEAFF. CDR3 in DNA: TGTGCCAGCAGCTCCCAGCCAGTTGTTGTGTGGACTGAAGCTTTCTTT.

This chain connects TRBV4-2 to TRBJ2-1, with 12 bases matching TRBD2. J gave up 8 bases and V 4 bases, and 9 bases lay outside the gene matches. CDR1 and CDR2 from the germline V gene are LGHNA and YNFKEQ. The CDR3 totals 16 residues. The CDR3 is CASSPSGGLAGHEQFF. DNA of the CDR3: TGTGCCAGCAGCCCCTCAGGGGGACTAGCGGGCCATGAGCAGTTCTTC.

This clonotype has a handful of counts. The chain links TRBV5-1 to TRBJ1-6, with 8 bases that match TRBD1. The germline CDR1 and CDR2 sequences are SGHRS and YFSETQ. V was pared by 7 bases and J by 8 bases, with 8 bases of the junction left unmatched. The CDR3 is made up of 14 amino acids. This CDR3 reads CASGPGQGHSPLHF. The CDR3 DNA follows: TGCGCCAGCGGCCCCGGACAGGGCCATTCACCCCTCCACTTT.

The chain combines TRBV12-3 or TRBV12-4 with TRBJ1-1; D gene unclear. The CDR3 length is 12 residues. V lost 0 bases, J lost 11 bases, and 10 bases lay in between. CDR3: CASSLASTRAFF. As DNA, the CDR3 is TGTGCCAGCAGTTTAGCCTCGACGAGGGCTTTCTTT.

V is TRBV20-1 and J is TRBJ1-2, with 8 bases lining up with TRBD1. The CDR3 length is 14 residues. V gave up 6 bases and J gave up 0 bases; unmatched junction bases: 6. Germline V gene sequence: CDR1 DFQATT, CDR2 SNEGSKA (reference sequence). The CDR3 DNA reads TGCAGTGCAACCGGGACAGGAGCTAACTATGGCTACACCTTC. This encodes CSATGTGANYGYTF.

The CDR3 bases are TGTGCCAGCAGCTTAGACTGGCTGAACACCGGGGAGCTGTTTTTT. Protein: CASSLDWLNTGELFF. This chain connects TRBV7-2 to TRBJ2-2; no firm D call. The length of the CDR3 is 15 residues. V was shortened by 1 base and J by 1 base, with 7 bases between the two germline ends. Looked up from germline, CDR1 is SGHTA and CDR2 is FQGNSA.

This chain uses TRBV20-1 with TRBJ1-5; tentatively, D is TRBD1 (6 bases). Trimming cost V 7 bases and J 1 base, with 17 bases left between them. The length of the CDR3 is 15 residues. From germline, CDR1 is DFQATT and CDR2 SNEGSKA (reference sequence). For the CDR3, the DNA is TGCAGTGTCCCAGCCGGGGGCAGCAGCAATCAGCCCCAGCATTTT. It yields the protein CSVPAGGSSNQPQHF.

The chain recombines TRBV15 with TRBJ2-3, with 9 bases matching TRBD2. CDR3 length equals 17 residues. The junction had 9 bases not matched to a gene; V was cut back by 5 bases and J by 0 bases. Germline assignment: CDR1 LNHNV and CDR2 YYDKDF (reference sequence). The chain's CDR3 is CATSSFGLAGSTDTQYF. The CDR3 DNA is TGTGCCACCAGCTCCTTCGGGCTAGCGGGAAGCACAGATACGCAGTATTTT.

J is TRBJ2-5 and V is TRBV29-1; D not certain. The germline CDR1 and CDR2 sequences are SQVTM and ANQGSEA. V was clipped by 3 bases and J by 5 bases, with 10 bases between them. This CDR3 is built from 12 residues. CDR3 sequence: CSVDWAAETQYF. CDR3 in DNA: TGCAGCGTTGATTGGGCTGCCGAGACCCAGTACTTC. The whole variable domain, filled in from reference TRBV29-1 and TRBJ2-5, reads SAVISQKPSRDICQRGTSLTIQCQVDSQVTMMFWYRQQPGQSLTLIATANQGSEATYESGFVIDKFPISRPNLTFSTLTVSNMSPEDSSIYLCSVDWAAETQYFGPGTRLLVL.

This clonotype was observed at least ten times. The chain has TRBV7-9 and TRBJ2-2; possible D gene TRBD1, 6 bases. Germline lookup yields CDR1 SEHNR and CDR2 FQNEAQ (reference sequence). With 5 bases removed from V and 2 bases from J, the gap between germline ends came to 12 bases. The CDR3 runs 15 residues. As DNA, the CDR3 is TGTGCCAGCAGCCCGACAGGATACAACACCGGGGAGCTGTTTTTT. Its translation is CASSPTGYNTGELFF. Based on the CDR3 plus reference TRBV7-9 and TRBJ2-2, the full variable domain is DTGVSQNPRHKITKRGQNVTFRCDPISEHNRLYWYRQTLGQGPEFLTYFQNEAQLEKSRLLSDRFSAERPKGSFSTLEIQRTEQGDSAMYLCASSPTGYNTGELFFGEGSRLTVL.

The gene calls are TRBV11-2 and TRBJ2-4; TRBD2 agrees at 8 bases. Germline V gene sequence: CDR1 SGHAT, CDR2 FQNNGV. V was pared by 0 bases and J by 4 bases, with 8 bases of the junction left unmatched. This CDR3 spans 17 amino acids. This CDR3 is CASSLDGRAGAKNIQYF. CDR3 coding DNA: TGTGCCAGCAGCTTAGATGGGCGAGCGGGAGCGAAAAACATTCAGTACTTC.

The gene calls are TRBV9 and TRBJ1-1; no clear D. The CDR3 loop spans 14 amino acids. Germline loops: CDR1 SGDLS, CDR2 YYNGEE. V was clipped by 4 bases and J by 1 base, with 11 bases between them. The CDR3 here is CASSLLGENTEAFF. CDR3 in DNA: TGTGCCAGCAGCCTGCTTGGAGAGAACACTGAAGCTTTCTTT.

The V gene is TRBV6-2 or TRBV6-3, the J gene TRBJ2-7, with a possible D match to TRBD2 (5 bases). With 2 bases removed from V and 0 bases from J, the gap between germline ends came to 17 bases. This CDR3 region has 17 residues. Germline V lookup: CDR1 MNHEY, CDR2 SVGEGT. The chain's CDR3 is CASSYPSGRGSSYEQYF. The CDR3 DNA reads TGTGCCAGCAGTTACCCCTCCGGACGGGGAAGCTCCTACGAGCAGTACTTC.

This clonotype was seen once. The V call is TRBV7-6, the J call TRBJ2-1, with D perhaps matching TRBD1 or TRBD2 (5 bases each). CDR1 and CDR2 from the germline V gene are SGHVS and FNYEAQ. The ends were cut back, 1 base at V and 7 bases at J, with 14 bases in the middle. The CDR3 extends over 15 amino acids. CDR3 bases: TGTGCCAGCAGCTTAGTGGGGCGGGCCCAAAATGAGCAGTTCTTC. Its translation: CASSLVGRAQNEQFF.

There are a few counts of this clonotype. This chain joins TRBV24-1 and TRBJ2-5; 8 nucleotides agree with TRBD1. V trimming: 8 bases; J trimming: 2 bases; junction bases outside the gene matches: 3. There are 13 residues in the CDR3. Germline CDR1 and CDR2: KGHDR and SFDVKD. The CDR3 sequence is CATKGQGQETQYF. DNA for the CDR3: TGTGCCACCAAAGGACAGGGACAAGAGACCCAGTACTTC.

This clonotype was counted only a few times. The CDR3 spells CASSFIPPGQGLGGGGTQETQYF. Written as DNA, the CDR3 is TGTGCCAGCAGTTTCATACCACCGGGACAGGGTTTGGGGGGCGGGGGGACACAAGAGACCCAGTACTTC. The chain links TRBV12-3 or TRBV12-4 to TRBJ2-5, with D perhaps TRBD1 (9 bases). This CDR3 has 23 amino acids. Trimming removed 3 bases at V and 2 bases at J, with 37 bases between.